One TCR beta chain is described in this entry. Its specificity is unknown. Replicate PCRs were loaded with around 0.3 ug DNA from unsorted PBMC, about 30,000 T cell genomes. TCRdb keeps only in-frame clones here, not all; method: immunoSEQ multiplex PCR. The sample has some 490,000 clones, around 85% seen once; the top ten hold roughly 12%. This sample stems from a study of shared clonotypes between healthy human individuals. Study-wide results and limits: The low donor count limited represented genetic and exposure-history diversity.

V lost 8 bases and J lost 2; bases outside the gene matches: 5. CDR3 length: 13 amino acids. The germline V gene encodes CDR1 LNHNV and CDR2 YYDKDF (reference sequence). The sequence derives from a woman between 35 and 50 years old in good health. Some clones in this sample may be carry-over from other donors' samples. The chain recombines TRBV15 with TRBJ2-7; 8 nucleotides agree with TRBD2. Sample: PBMCs. CDR3 protein: CATGREVTYEQYF. The CDR3 DNA is TGTGCCACCGGGCGGGAGGTGACCTACGAGCAGTACTTC.